A single sample is the source of the 14 T cell receptor beta chains below, sequenced in a study of blood T cell repertoires in COVID-19. TCRdb's copy holds only in-frame clones and misses some; the assay was immunoSEQ multiplex PCR. The table has about 180,000 clones, approximately 85% seen once. The sample consisted of peripheral blood. The receptors stem from a woman older than 75 with acute or convalescent COVID-19.

The genes are TRBV30 and TRBJ2-7; tentative D call: TRBD1 (6 bases). Trimming shortened V by 8 bases and J by 1 base, and 12 bases separated the two germline ends. CDR1 is GTSNPN and CDR2 is SVGIG in the germline V gene (reference sequence). CDR3 length: 12 residues. The CDR3 reads CASTGQSYEQYF. In DNA, the CDR3 is TGTGCCAGCACAGGGCAGTCCTACGAGCAGTACTTC.

The genes are TRBV5-5 and TRBJ1-4, with 9 positions matching TRBD1. The germline CDR1 and CDR2 sequences are SGHKS and YYEKEE (reference sequence). The CDR3 runs to 18 residues. V lost 4 bases to trimming and J lost 4 bases; unmatched junction nucleotides: 14. CDR3 amino acids: CASSEGQGRRAGNEKLFF. The CDR3, as DNA: TGTGCCAGCAGCGAGGGACAGGGACGACGCGCGGGTAATGAAAAACTGTTTTTT.

This rearrangement joins TRBV21-1 to TRBJ2-5; TRBD2, the D gene given by the table, was not confirmed from the DNA. TRBV21-1 is a known pseudogene. The CDR3 has 14 amino acids. CDR3 in amino acids: CASSPPAVVETQYF. CDR3 sequence (DNA): TGTGCCAGCAGTCCCCCCGCCGTAGTGGAGACCCAGTACTTC.

J is TRBJ2-3 and V is TRBV12-3 or TRBV12-4; no clear D gene. The CDR3 has 11 amino acids. The V end lost 5 bases, the J end lost 2 bases, and 2 bases lay between the germline ends. The CDR3 sequence is CASSHTDTQYF. CDR3 DNA: TGTGCCAGCAGTCACACAGATACGCAGTATTTT.

This clone has only a few counts. This rearrangement joins TRBV19 to TRBJ1-2; D is perhaps TRBD1 (5 bases). With 9 bases removed from V and 3 bases from J, the gap between germline ends came to 11 bases. This CDR3 is 12 amino acids long. Germline V lookup: CDR1 LNHDA, CDR2 SQIVND (reference sequence). The CDR3 loop reads CASADTYYGYTF. The CDR3, as DNA: TGTGCCAGCGCGGACACTTACTATGGCTACACCTTC. The variable domain in full, with the rest retrieved from reference TRBV19 and TRBJ1-2, is DGGITQSPKYLFRKEGQNVTLSCEQNLNHDAMYWYRQDPGQGLRLIYYSQIVNDFQKGDIAEGYSVSREKKESFPLTVTSAQKNPTAFYLCASADTYYGYTFGSGTRLTVV.

This sequence joins TRBV9 and TRBJ2-7; 9 bases align to TRBD1. The V gene end was trimmed by 3 bases and the J gene end by 3 bases; junction bases not matched to a gene: 7. In germline, CDR1 is SGDLS, CDR2 YYNGEE. CDR3 size: 15 residues. CDR3 bases: TGTGCCAGCAGCGCCACCCCGACAGGGGGCTACGAGCAGTACTTC. Protein sequence: CASSATPTGGYEQYF.

This sequence joins TRBV25-1 and TRBJ2-7; TRBD1 aligns across 9 bases. CDR1 and CDR2 from the germline V gene are MGHDK and SYGVNS. With 8 bases clipped from V and 5 bases from J, the junction kept 7 bases outside the gene matches. CDR3 length: 13 residues. The CDR3 loop is CASGDRVRNEQYF. The CDR3 DNA follows: TGTGCCAGCGGGGACAGGGTAAGGAACGAGCAGTACTTC.

The chain recombines TRBV5-4 with TRBJ1-2; TRBD1 agrees at 7 bases. Per germline, CDR1 SGHNT and CDR2 YYREEE (reference sequence). Germline trimming cut 3 bases from V and 4 bases from J; bases unmatched to any gene: 6. The CDR3 sequence is 14 residues long. CDR3 bases: TGTGCCAGCAGCTCCCTTGACAGGGTCTATGGCTACACCTTC. Its translation: CASSSLDRVYGYTF.

This clone occurred once. J is TRBJ2-3 and V is TRBV2, with D perhaps TRBD2 (6 bases). The V end lost 1 base, the J end lost 6 bases, and 8 bases lay between the germline ends. The CDR3 length is 13 residues. Germline V gene sequence: CDR1 SNHLY, CDR2 FYNNEI. CDR3 amino acids: CASSEVGGDTQYF. The CDR3 nucleotides are TGTGCCAGCAGTGAAGTGGGGGGTGATACGCAGTATTTT.

The chain uses TRBV7-9 and TRBJ2-2, with D perhaps matching TRBD1 (7 bases). Trimming pared 5 bases from V and 5 bases from J, leaving 15 bases between. The CDR3 is 15 residues long. Germline loops: CDR1 SEHNR, CDR2 FQNEAQ (reference sequence). The CDR3: CASSAEGQPTGELFF. The CDR3 bases are TGTGCCAGCAGCGCGGAGGGACAGCCAACCGGGGAGCTGTTTTTT.

This clone appeared once. The rearrangement uses TRBV7-6 and TRBJ2-2; the match to TRBD2 covers 8 bases. The CDR3 is 17 residues long. Germline loops: CDR1 SGHVS, CDR2 FNYEAQ. Losses at the gene ends were 1 base for V and 4 bases for J; bases not matched to a gene: 8. CDR3 in DNA: TGTGCCAGCAGCTTAGATCCAAGCGGGAGCCGCACCGGGGAGCTGTTTTTT. Its translation is CASSLDPSGSRTGELFF. The variable domain in full, with the rest retrieved from reference TRBV7-6 and TRBJ2-2, is GAGVSQSPRYKVTKRGQDVALRCDPISGHVSLYWYRQALGQGPEFLTYFNYEAQQDKSGLPNDRFSAERPEGSISTLTIQRTEQRDSAMYRCASSLDPSGSRTGELFFGEGSRLTVL.

The chain combines TRBV7-9 with TRBJ2-1, with 9 bases that match TRBD2. The CDR3 runs to 15 residues. V was clipped by 2 bases and J by 7 bases; unmatched bases: 6. In germline, CDR1 is SEHNR, CDR2 FQNEAQ (reference sequence). The CDR3 region is CASSLSSGALNEQFF. The CDR3 DNA is TGTGCCAGCAGCTTATCTAGCGGGGCTTTAAATGAGCAGTTCTTC.

The chain is built from TRBV7-8 and TRBJ1-5; D is uncertain. The CDR3 runs to 13 residues. The germline V and J ends were trimmed by 7 bases and 5 bases, with 12 bases remaining between them. Germline assignment: CDR1 SGHVS and CDR2 FQNEAQ. The DNA of the CDR3 is TGTGCCAGCACCCGACAAACTGATCAGCCCCAGCATTTT. It encodes CASTRQTDQPQHF. The full variable domain, its missing parts supplied by reference TRBV7-8 and TRBJ1-5, is GAGVSQSPRYKVAKRGQDVALRCDPISGHVSLFWYQQALGQGPEFLTYFQNEAQLDKSGLPSDRFFAERPEGSVSTLKIQRTQQEDSAVYLCASTRQTDQPQHFGDGTRLSIL.

CDR3 protein: CASSASGAYNEQFF. DNA for the CDR3: TGTGCCAGCAGCGCTAGCGGGGCCTACAATGAGCAGTTCTTC. This chain joins TRBV3-1 (or the pseudogene TRBV3-2) and TRBJ2-1, with 9 bases aligning to TRBD2. CDR3 size: 14 residues. Trimming cost V 5 bases and J 2 bases; bases outside gene matches: 1. Germline CDR1 reads LGHDT; CDR2 reads YNNKEL (reference sequence).